A selection of T cell receptor beta chains follows, all from one sample in a study of cytomegalovirus exposure and HLA in healthy donors. Assay: immunoSEQ multiplex PCR; the TCRdb copy retains only in-frame clones and omits some. The sample lists about 140,000 clones, 60% to 80% occurring once. The specimen was PBMCs. These receptors originate from a woman aged 25 to 45 in good health and CMV-seronegative. Each CDR3 is given with its conserved first and last residue. A D gene is named only where the DNA matches it firmly. The listing skips clone size in some rows; elsewhere it reads once, few, many or a size class.

>TRBV5-1|TRBD1|NA|TRBJ1-3
CASSPRTGPSGNTIYF
TGCGCCAGCAGCCCAAGGACAGGCCCTTCTGGAAACACCATATATTTT
>TRBV6-1|TRBD1|NA|TRBJ1-3
CASSRDRSSGNTIYF
TGTGCCAGCAGTCGGGACAGGTCCTCTGGAAACACCATATATTTT
>TRBV2|TRBD1|once|TRBJ2-7
CASSVQGAHEQYF
TGTGCCAGCAGTGTACAGGGGGCGCACGAGCAGTACTTC
>TRBV30|NA|NA|TRBJ2-1
CAGGLYNEQFF
TGTGCGGGGGGGCTTTACAATGAGCAGTTCTTC
>TRBV5-5|TRBD1|NA|TRBJ2-7
CASSLDTGASYEQYF
TGTGCCAGCAGCTTGGATACAGGGGCCTCCTACGAGCAGTACTTC
>TRBV6-1|NA|few|TRBJ1-1
CASSEYLEDTEAFF
TGTGCCAGCAGTGAATACCTAGAGGACACTGAAGCTTTCTTT
>TRBV19|TRBD1|NA|TRBJ2-1
CASSSQGALTYNEQFF
TGTGCCAGTAGTTCACAGGGGGCCTTAACCTACAATGAGCAGTTCTTC
>TRBV27|NA|NA|TRBJ1-1
CASHPAGIGTEAFF
TGTGCCAGCCACCCCGCGGGGATCGGAACTGAAGCTTTCTTT
>TRBV14|NA|few|TRBJ1-1
CASSLGRAFIAEAFF
TGTGCCAGCAGCCTGGGCAGGGCTTTTATCGCTGAAGCTTTCTTT
>TRBV6-5|TRBD1|few|TRBJ2-2
CASSWDGTGDTGELFF
TGTGCCAGCAGTTGGGACGGGACAGGGGACACCGGGGAGCTGTTTTTT
>TRBV6-5|TRBD1|NA|TRBJ2-1
CASSYRDSLYNEQFF
TGTGCCAGCAGTTACCGGGACAGCCTCTACAATGAGCAGTTCTTC
>TRBV2|NA|NA|TRBJ1-1
CASSVTATEAFF
TGTGCCAGCAGTGTCACAGCCACTGAAGCTTTCTTT
>TRBV5-8|NA|NA|TRBJ2-1
CASSLQGLTYNEQFF
TGTGCCAGCAGCTTGCAGGGTTTAACCTACAATGAGCAGTTCTTC
>TRBV4-2|NA|NA|TRBJ2-5
CASSPLPSGWETQYF
TGTGCCAGCAGCCCCCTTCCGTCAGGGTGGGAGACCCAGTACTTC
>TRBV6-5|NA|NA|TRBJ1-2
CASSSTRRNYGYTF
TGTGCCAGCAGTTCGACAAGGAGGAACTATGGCTACACCTTC
>TRBV7-6|TRBD1|few|TRBJ2-3
CASSSKGALGTDTQYF
TGTGCCAGCAGCTCGAAGGGGGCGTTGGGCACAGATACGCAGTATTTT
>TRBV6-1|TRBD1|NA|TRBJ2-7
CASRGDRGQYEQYF
TGTGCCAGCAGGGGGGACAGGGGGCAATACGAGCAGTACTTC
>TRBV6-5|NA|NA|TRBJ1-6
CASSRQNSPLHF
TGTGCCAGCAGCAGACAGAATTCACCCCTCCACTTT
>TRBV5-8|TRBD1|NA|TRBJ2-7
CASSLLFSGQGTDEQYF
TGTGCCAGCAGCTTGCTGTTTTCCGGACAGGGTACGGACGAGCAGTACTTC
>TRBV5-4|NA|NA|TRBJ2-2
CASLQDRNTGELFF
TGTGCCAGTCTGCAGGACAGAAACACCGGGGAGCTGTTTTTT
>TRBV15|TRBD1|NA|TRBJ1-4
CATTRGQGSTNEKLFF
TGTGCCACCACCAGAGGACAGGGGTCCACTAATGAAAAACTGTTTTTT
>TRBV9|NA|NA|TRBJ1-3
CASSGGLLSSGNTIYF
TGTGCCAGCAGCGGGGGACTTCTAAGCTCTGGAAACACCATATATTTT
>TRBV6-1|NA|NA|TRBJ1-4
CASSEERDDEKLFF
TGTGCCAGCAGTGAAGAGCGGGACGATGAAAAACTGTTTTTT
>TRBV6-1|TRBD1|NA|TRBJ1-1
CASRKDRDTEAFF
TGTGCCAGCAGGAAGGACAGGGACACTGAAGCTTTCTTT
>TRBV15|NA|NA|TRBJ1-3
CATRVGQRSGNTIYF
TGTGCCACCAGGGTCGGACAGCGCTCTGGAAACACCATATATTTT
>TRBV5-6|TRBD2|NA|TRBJ2-1
CASSPGLANEQFF
TGTGCCAGCAGCCCAGGACTAGCTAATGAGCAGTTCTTC
>TRBV7-3|TRBD1|NA|TRBJ2-3
CASSPLSWDREDTDAQYF
TGTGCCAGCAGCCCTCTCTCCTGGGACAGGGAGGACACAGATGCGCAGTATTTT
>TRBV7-2|NA|NA|TRBJ1-2
CASSLEGIRAGYTF
TGTGCCAGCAGCTTAGAGGGGATCCGGGCCGGCTACACCTTC
>TRBV29-1|TRBD1|NA|TRBJ1-1
CSVVRGPSGAFF
TGCAGCGTTGTTAGGGGGCCATCGGGGGCTTTCTTT
>TRBV6-1|NA|NA|TRBJ2-3
CASSESLLAGKDTQYF
TGTGCCAGCAGTGAATCCCTGCTAGCTGGTAAGGATACGCAGTATTTT
>TRBV12-1|NA|NA|TRBJ2-3
CASSLPGISGNTDTQYF
TGTGCCAGCAGCTTACCCGGCATTAGCGGCAACACAGATACGCAGTATTTT
>TRBV19|NA|NA|TRBJ1-4
CASSTAGSTNEKLFF
TGTGCCAGTAGTACCGCAGGGTCAACTAATGAAAAACTGTTTTTT
>TRBV2|TRBD1|few|TRBJ2-2
CASSRQGDTGELFF
TGTGCCAGCAGCCGACAGGGAGACACCGGGGAGCTGTTTTTT